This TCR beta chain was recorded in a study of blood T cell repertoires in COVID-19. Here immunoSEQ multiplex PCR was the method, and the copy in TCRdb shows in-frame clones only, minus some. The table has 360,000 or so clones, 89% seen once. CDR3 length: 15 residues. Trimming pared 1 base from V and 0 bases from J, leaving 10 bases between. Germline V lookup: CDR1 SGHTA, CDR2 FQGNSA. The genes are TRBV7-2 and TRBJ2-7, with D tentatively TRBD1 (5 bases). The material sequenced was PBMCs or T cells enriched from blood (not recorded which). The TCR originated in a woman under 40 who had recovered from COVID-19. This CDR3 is CASSLGQLSSYEQYF. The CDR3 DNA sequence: TGTGCCAGCAGCTTAGGACAGCTGAGCTCCTACGAGCAGTACTTC.